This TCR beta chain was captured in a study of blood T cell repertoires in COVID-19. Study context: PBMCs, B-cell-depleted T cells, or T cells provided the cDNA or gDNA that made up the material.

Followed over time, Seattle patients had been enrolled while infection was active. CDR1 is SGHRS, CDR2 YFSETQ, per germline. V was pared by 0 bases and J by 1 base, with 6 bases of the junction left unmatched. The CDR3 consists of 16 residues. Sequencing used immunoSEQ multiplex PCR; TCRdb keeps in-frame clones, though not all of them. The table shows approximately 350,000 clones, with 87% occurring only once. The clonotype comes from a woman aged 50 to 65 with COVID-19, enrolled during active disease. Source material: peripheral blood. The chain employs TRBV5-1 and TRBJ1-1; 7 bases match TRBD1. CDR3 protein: CASSLVQGRQNTEAFF. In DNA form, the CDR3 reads TGCGCCAGCAGCTTGGTACAGGGGAGGCAGAACACTGAAGCTTTCTTT.